This T cell receptor beta chain emerged from a study of cytomegalovirus exposure and HLA in healthy donors. Regarding the study as a whole: TCR beta sequences numbering roughly 16,000 were associated with HLA alleles at 0.05 false discovery rate in a later analysis. A later analysis linked a missense DCLRE1C variant to TCR beta V- and J-gene trimming. Indistinguishable V segments such as TRBV6-2 and TRBV6-3 were excluded. The study put about 180 TCR beta chains on its list as cytomegalovirus-associated.

CDR1 and CDR2 (germline): SGHDT, YYEEEE. The CDR3 contains 14 residues. V gave up 1 base and J gave up 7 bases, with 9 bases separating them. A word on this clone: What it recognizes is unknown.

It was with 60 Vbeta and 13 Jbeta primers that the PCR ran. TCRdb's copy holds only in-frame clones and misses some; the assay was immunoSEQ multiplex PCR. The table has some 150,000 clones, 75% to 90% seen once; the top ten hold roughly 5%. Input material: PBMCs. This TCR came from a man aged 25-40 years in good health and CMV-seronegative. This chain connects TRBV5-6 to TRBJ1-6; no clear D. CDR3 nucleotide sequence: TGTGCCAGCAGCTTGTCGAGCCCAAATTCACCCCTCCACTTT. Amino acid sequence: CASSLSSPNSPLHF.